Many counts were recorded for the clone carrying this T cell receptor beta chain. Its antigen is not identified. Template-switching 5'RACE yielded the TCR cDNA; a universal primer site and UMIs were added in the process. Using its own MiXCR run on the 5' RACE reads, TCRdb lists one record per CDR3 protein. This sample has over 120,000 distinct CDR3 sequences; 5% to 8% occur once, and the top ten carry approximately 0.61%. This sample is part of a study of T cells after yellow fever vaccination. Study results and limitations: The bulk population could contribute abundant contaminating clonotypes to FACS-sorted repertoires. It was the secondary response that reached its peak faster, day 5 versus 15, but it was weaker. Clonotype sharing between CD4 and CD8 compartments was small.

V lost 4 bases and J lost 4, with 9 bases in between. Germline V gene lookup returns CDR1 LGHDT and CDR2 YNNKEL (reference sequence). The CDR3 extends over 13 amino acids. The chain uses TRBV3-1 and TRBJ2-3, with a possible D match to TRBD2 (5 bases). The clonotype originates from a man aged 25-45 years who received the YFV17D yellow fever vaccine. The specimen comprised CD4+ T cells sorted from PBMCs, sampled 10 days after the yellow fever booster vaccination. The CDR3 protein is CASSPFGADTQYF. The CDR3 DNA reads TGTGCCAGCAGCCCCTTCGGGGCAGATACGCAGTATTTT.